This T cell receptor (beta chain) came from a study of OX40 agonist ivuxolimab in advanced cancers. Germline assignment: CDR1 SQVTM and CDR2 ANQGSEA. The CDR3 contains 14 residues. Trimming cost V 4 bases and J 0 bases, with 12 bases left between them. Data came from immunoSEQ multiplex PCR; TCRdb stores just in-frame clones and leaves some out. The table lists about 38,000 clones, about three quarters of them singletons, with around 12% in the top ten. The material was CD4+ or CD8+ T cells sorted from blood, obtained in a trial of the OX40 agonist ivuxolimab. The sequence came from an adult with an advanced solid tumor such as melanoma, head and neck, liver or kidney cancer. The chain recombines TRBV29-1 with TRBJ1-1; a weak D match, TRBD1 (5 bases). The CDR3 here is CSVVGLVMNTEAFF. The CDR3 bases are TGCAGCGTTGTGGGGCTCGTTATGAACACTGAAGCTTTCTTT.